This T cell receptor (beta chain) was obtained from a study of shared clonotypes between healthy human individuals. Turning to this clone: Its specificity is unknown.

Broader study findings: Estimated richness values were generally larger in naive subsets than in memory subsets.

The authors ran the assay at deep level. The material for each subset, its genomic DNA, was split evenly across several immunoSEQ plates. Some clones are missing from TCRdb's copy, which holds only in-frame ones; the method was immunoSEQ multiplex PCR. The data hold millions of clones, with approximately 95% observed a single time. The CDR3 spans 13 residues. The germline V gene has CDR1 SGHTA and CDR2 FQGTGA. Trimming took 3 bases from V and 3 from J, leaving 5 bases between them. The clonotype originates from a young man in good health. The V gene is TRBV7-3, the J gene TRBJ2-2; D gene uncertain. Material: naive CD4+ T cells sorted from blood. Subset reported: CD45RA+ positively selected. The CDR3 loop is CASSFLDTGELFF. In nucleotides, the CDR3 is TGTGCCAGCAGCTTCCTGGACACCGGGGAGCTGTTTTTT.